This TCR beta chain was obtained from a study of shared clonotypes between healthy human individuals. Clones were read by immunoSEQ multiplex PCR, and TCRdb kept only the in-frame ones, dropping some. This sample has some 2,500,000 clones, with 85% to 95% found just once. Germline V gene lookup returns CDR1 KGHSH and CDR2 LQKENI. The CDR3 contains 14 residues. V gave up 3 bases and J gave up 3 bases, with 11 bases separating them. The sequence was obtained from a man aged 18 to 30 in good health. Some clones in this sample may be carry-over from other donors' samples. Sequencing used naive CD4+ T cells from PBMCs. Subset indicated: CD45RA+ positively selected. The rearrangement links TRBV18 to TRBJ2-5; maybe TRBD1 (5 bases). The CDR3 region has the DNA TGTGCCAGCTCACCGTCTCAGGGTGAAGAGACCCAGTACTTC. Translation: CASSPSQGEETQYF.